This T cell receptor (beta chain) was sequenced for a study of cytomegalovirus exposure and HLA in healthy donors. Overall study results and limits: Listed as cytomegalovirus-associated were 150 or so TCR beta chains. In a later analysis, V- and J-gene trimming of beta chains associated with a DCLRE1C missense variant, replicated independently. Later on, analysis showed that most CMV-associated TCR beta chains appeared to be HLA-restricted.

PCR employed 60 Vbeta and 13 Jbeta primers. TCRdb's copy holds only in-frame clones and misses some; the assay was immunoSEQ multiplex PCR. The sample includes some 98,000 clones, over 65% of them seen just once. About this clone: As yet, its antigen is unknown.

V lost 2 bases, J lost 7 bases, and 9 bases lay in between. Germline CDR1 is SGHVS and CDR2 is FQNEAQ. This CDR3 has 12 residues. Sequenced input: PBMCs. The genes are TRBV7-8 and TRBJ2-7; D gene uncertain. This receptor was identified in a human donor in good health. This chain's CDR3 is CASSLLGWEQYF. Here the CDR3 DNA reads TGTGCCAGCAGCTTATTGGGCTGGGAGCAGTACTTC.